This T cell receptor (beta chain) came from a study of a mutant IDH1 vaccine in newly diagnosed glioma. On the study more broadly: Scheduled for weeks 1, 3, 5, 7, 11, 15, 19 and 23, eight vaccinations were given to patients. With temozolomide cycles, or 4-6 weeks after radiotherapy alone, vaccination was started. Earlier therapy was either radiotherapy, temozolomide, or both, and most got both.

Clones were sequenced by immunoSEQ multiplex PCR, and TCRdb holds only the in-frame ones, with some missing. Seen here are roughly 120,000 clones, over 75% observed once, and the top ten hold 5.5%. General study points: Vaccination elicited immune responses in roughly 93% of patients.

This clone has just one count. No antigen is known for it. The V gene's germline CDR1 is SGHRS and CDR2 YFSETQ. The V end was cut by 0 bases, the J end by 0 bases, with 7 bases between. The CDR3 has 15 residues. Time point here: week 11, during vaccination. Vaccinated patients received 300 ug of mutant IDH1 20-mer peptide per dose, with topical imiquimod. The chain carries TRBV5-1 and TRBJ2-1; the D is unclear. This receptor was taken from a man aged 35-49 years with glioma. This sample comprised PBMCs, obtained from a glioma patient whose treatment included an IDH1 peptide vaccine. The CDR3 sequence: CASSLEGNSYNEQFF. The CDR3 bases are TGCGCCAGCAGCTTGGAGGGTAACTCCTACAATGAGCAGTTCTTC.